This TCR beta chain was identified during a study of T cells expressing NK-cell markers. Study-wide context: Serological testing identified seven of the eight sequenced donors as HCMV-seropositive and one as seronegative. Notes on the study in general: Dominance of the CD3+CD56-NKG2C+ fraction by these clonotypes also held in a handful of donors.

The CDR3 contains 14 residues. CDR1 is MNHNS, CDR2 SASEGT, per germline. Turning to this clonotype: Its specificity is unknown.

Synthesis of TCR beta cDNA relied on 5'RACE template switching carrying UMIs. TCRdb re-called the 5' RACE reads; every CDR3 protein appears as one record, without DNA. This sample's table has approximately 170,000 distinct CDR3 sequences. This receptor was obtained from a man aged 18-69 years in good health. The sequenced sample consisted of blood T cells: a sorted CD56 or NKG2C T cell subset, CD4+ or CD8+ T cells, or bulk PBMC T cells (not recorded which). The chain is built from TRBV6-1 and TRBJ2-2. CDR3 amino acids: CASKLDRNTGELFF.